Each of the 23 T cell receptor beta chains below was sequenced from the same sample in a study of neoadjuvant anti-PD-1 for oral cavity cancer. Data came from immunoSEQ multiplex PCR; TCRdb stores just in-frame clones and leaves some out. The table shows 55,000 to 75,000 clones, with approximately 79% occurring only once. The source material was PBMCs, sampled before nivolumab (anti-PD-1) treatment. The receptors were gathered from a person aged 35-80 years with oral cavity squamous cell carcinoma.

The CDR3 reads CASRGGSIAFF. CDR3 DNA: TGTGCCAGCAGAGGGGGGTCGATCGCTTTCTTT. The chain has TRBV28 and TRBJ1-1, with D perhaps matching TRBD1 (6 bases). The CDR3 length is 11 residues. Germline assignment: CDR1 MDHEN and CDR2 SYDVKM. V dropped 6 bases and J dropped 11 bases, with 13 bases sitting between them.

The rearrangement uses TRBV11-1 and TRBJ1-3; possibly TRBD1 for D (5 bases). CDR3 length: 13 residues. V shed 3 bases and J shed 8 bases, with 11 bases lying between them. Germline CDR1 SGHAT, CDR2 FQDESV (reference sequence). DNA for the CDR3: TGTGCCAGCAGCTTCGGCAGGGAATACACCATATATTTT. Its translation: CASSFGREYTIYF.

The genes are TRBV29-1 and TRBJ2-4; D unclear. CDR1 SQVTM and CDR2 ANQGSEA come from the germline V gene. This CDR3 has 12 residues. Trimming took off 5 bases at V and 0 bases at J, with 5 bases between the two ends. As DNA, the CDR3 is TGCAGCGTTTCCCTAGCCAAAAACATTCAGTACTTC. It specifies CSVSLAKNIQYF.

J is TRBJ1-1 and V is TRBV7-8, with D possibly matching TRBD1 (6 bases). Germline lookup yields CDR1 SGHVS and CDR2 FQNEAQ. The CDR3 is 16 amino acids. V lost 1 base and J lost 5, with 17 bases in between. The CDR3 DNA reads as TGTGCCAGCAGCTTAGTCCAATTCAGGGGTGTTACTGAAGCTTTCTTT. Protein sequence: CASSLVQFRGVTEAFF.

The chain joins TRBV7-9 to TRBJ1-1; D unresolved. The length of the CDR3 is 17 residues. Trimming left V 1 base short and J 0 bases short, with 15 bases between. Per germline, CDR1 SEHNR and CDR2 FQNEAQ (reference sequence). The chain's CDR3 is CASSLVFGAGLNTEAFF. Written as DNA, the CDR3 is TGTGCCAGCAGCTTAGTGTTCGGCGCGGGGTTGAACACTGAAGCTTTCTTT.

This clone was seen once. This chain connects TRBV6-1 to TRBJ2-7; no clear D. The CDR3 runs 12 residues. The germline V gene encodes CDR1 MNHNS and CDR2 SASEGT. The germline V and J ends were trimmed by 7 bases and 3 bases, with 10 bases remaining between them. CDR3 sequence reads: CASIGLYYEQYF. Here the CDR3 DNA reads TGTGCCAGCATAGGTCTGTACTACGAGCAGTACTTC.

V is TRBV28 and J is TRBJ2-1; 12 positions agree with TRBD2. Germline V lookup: CDR1 MDHEN, CDR2 SYDVKM. This CDR3 is built from 16 residues. The J segment lost 10 bases and the V segment lost 3 bases, leaving 10 bases of the junction unmatched. CDR3 loop: CASSLTPTSGSREQFF. DNA of the CDR3: TGTGCCAGCAGTTTGACGCCGACTAGCGGGAGTAGAGAGCAGTTCTTC.

This clone rates as medium-sized. The J gene is TRBJ2-7, the V gene TRBV6-1; D is uncertain. This CDR3 comprises 12 residues. The ends were cut back, 5 bases at V and 7 bases at J, with 12 bases in the middle. Germline lookup yields CDR1 MNHNS and CDR2 SASEGT. This CDR3 is CASSRPRREQYF. In DNA form, the CDR3 reads TGTGCCAGCAGTCGCCCTCGTAGGGAGCAGTACTTC.

V is TRBV2 and J is TRBJ2-5, with 13 bases matching TRBD2. Germline values: CDR1 SNHLY, CDR2 FYNNEI. The length of the CDR3 is 15 residues. Trimming removed 6 bases from V and 5 bases from J; junction bases left unmatched: 6. The CDR3 DNA reads as TGTGCCAGCAGCGGACTAGCGGGAGAGAGTGAGACCCAGTACTTC. It translates to CASSGLAGESETQYF.

The chain couples TRBV14 to TRBJ2-7; no reliable D call. CDR1 and CDR2 (germline): SGHDN, FVKESK. The V end lost 4 bases, the J end lost 4 bases, and 17 bases lay between the germline ends. The CDR3 loop spans 15 amino acids. The CDR3 loop is CASSPSRPVSYEQYF. CDR3 bases: TGTGCCAGCAGCCCGAGCAGGCCCGTCTCTTACGAGCAGTACTTC.

This chain joins TRBV10-1 and TRBJ2-5; D possibly uses TRBD1 or TRBD2 (5 bases each). The V and J ends lost 6 bases and 5 bases respectively, with 19 bases between them. CDR3 length equals 15 residues. CDR1 and CDR2 (germline): WNHNN, SYGVQD (reference sequence). CDR3 region: CASSPLGTGRETQYF. In DNA form, the CDR3 reads TGCGCCAGCAGCCCCCTCGGGACGGGACGGGAGACCCAGTACTTC.

V usage is TRBV5-1 and J usage is TRBJ1-3; no clear D. The V and J ends lost 4 bases and 0 bases respectively, with 8 bases between them. The CDR3 is 14 amino acids. Germline CDR1 SGHRS, CDR2 YFSETQ. CDR3 nucleotides: TGCGCCAGCAGCCCACAAATCTCTGGAAACACCATATATTTT. It specifies CASSPQISGNTIYF. Complete variable domain (other parts from reference TRBV5-1 and TRBJ1-3): KAGVTQTPRYLIKTRGQQVTLSCSPISGHRSVSWYQQTPGQGLQFLFEYFSETQRNKGNFPGRFSGRQFSNSRSEMNVSTLELGDSALYLCASSPQISGNTIYFGEGSWLTVV.

The V gene is TRBV27, the J gene TRBJ1-6, with TRBD1 matching over 11 bases. The CDR3 is 17 amino acids. V was clipped by 3 bases and J by 7 bases; unmatched bases: 8. Germline V lookup: CDR1 MNHEY, CDR2 SMNVEV (reference sequence). The CDR3 DNA reads TGTGCCAGCAGTTTGTTTGGGACAGGGGGAAGGAATTCACCCCTCCACTTT. Encoded protein: CASSLFGTGGRNSPLHF.

V usage is TRBV2 and J usage is TRBJ1-1; no clear D. CDR3 length: 13 amino acids. Germline V gene data show CDR1 as SNHLY and CDR2 as FYNNEI. Between the trimmed V and J ends, which lost 1 base and 3 bases, there was a span of 6 bases. CDR3 nucleotides: TGTGCCAGCAGTGAAGTGGCGTACACTGAAGCTTTCTTT. It specifies CASSEVAYTEAFF.

The rearrangement links TRBV6-1 to TRBJ2-3, with 9 bases identical to TRBD2. J was trimmed by 2 bases and V by 3 bases; bases with no gene match: 6. The germline gives CDR1 MNHNS, CDR2 SASEGT. CDR3 length equals 16 residues. The chain's CDR3 is CASSERGGSITDTQYF. In nucleotides, the CDR3 is TGTGCCAGCAGTGAGCGGGGGGGCTCAATCACAGATACGCAGTATTTT.

A single count supports this clone. The gene calls are TRBV5-6 and TRBJ1-2, with a weak D call TRBD1 (6 bases). Trimming stripped 4 bases from V and 5 bases from J, with 15 bases between. Per germline, CDR1 SGHDT and CDR2 YYEEEE. The CDR3 is 14 amino acids. The CDR3 DNA reads as TGTGCCAGCAGCCTGCAGGGGAGGAGGTATGGCTACACCTTC. It yields the protein CASSLQGRRYGYTF.

The rearrangement joins TRBV11-2 to TRBJ1-2; weak D call: TRBD1 (5 bases). In germline, CDR1 is SGHAT, CDR2 FQNNGV. The CDR3 loop spans 14 amino acids. Trimming shortened V by 11 bases and J by 4 bases, and 20 bases separated the two germline ends. Written as DNA, the CDR3 is TGTGCCGCGCGGGGGGGGAGCGGGAGCTATGGCTACACCTTC. Its protein product is CAARGGSGSYGYTF.

This clone was seen a single time. The chain employs TRBV2 and TRBJ1-4, with D unresolved. The CDR3 extends over 12 amino acids. The germline CDR1 and CDR2 sequences are SNHLY and FYNNEI. V was pared by 5 bases and J by 8 bases, with 9 bases between. CDR3 region: CASSFRGEKLFF. CDR3 coding DNA: TGTGCCAGCAGTTTCCGCGGCGAAAAACTGTTTTTT.

Points on this clone: The sample holds other DNA sequences that translate to the same CDR3. The chain employs TRBV5-1 and TRBJ2-7, with D possibly being TRBD1 (5 bases). Between the trimmed V and J ends, which lost 0 bases and 0 bases, there was a span of 7 bases. Germline CDR1 reads SGHRS; CDR2 reads YFSETQ. The CDR3 spans 14 residues. This CDR3 is CASSLVGDSYEQYF. The CDR3 DNA reads TGCGCCAGCAGCTTGGTAGGGGACTCCTACGAGCAGTACTTC.

J is TRBJ1-4 and V is TRBV28; 7 nucleotides match TRBD1. The CDR3 is made up of 15 amino acids. The J segment lost 0 bases and the V segment lost 7 bases, leaving 5 bases of the junction unmatched. Per the germline V gene, CDR1 is MDHEN and CDR2 is SYDVKM. CDR3 DNA sequence: TGTGCCAGCATGGGGACAGAGACAACTAATGAAAAACTGTTTTTT. As protein: CASMGTETTNEKLFF.

The rearrangement links TRBV10-3 to TRBJ1-1, with D possibly TRBD1 on 5 matching bases. CDR3 length: 14 amino acids. V lost 3 bases to trimming and J lost 4 bases, with 12 bases between them. Germline V lookup: CDR1 ENHRY, CDR2 SYGVKD. The CDR3 DNA sequence: TGTGCCATCAGTGATTTGTTGGGGGGCACTGAAGCTTTCTTT. This translates into CAISDLLGGTEAFF.

The chain is built from TRBV19 and TRBJ2-1; 16 positions agree with TRBD2. Germline CDR1 and CDR2: LNHDA and SQIVND (reference sequence). The CDR3 sequence is 19 residues long. Losses at the gene ends were 5 bases for V and 3 bases for J; bases not matched to a gene: 10. The CDR3 loop is CASSLGTSGRGGLYNEQFF. The DNA of the CDR3 is TGTGCCAGTAGTCTGGGGACTAGCGGGAGGGGCGGCCTCTACAATGAGCAGTTCTTC.

The rearrangement joins TRBV2 to TRBJ2-1, with TRBD1 identical over 7 bases. The CDR3 loop spans 13 amino acids. Germline V lookup: CDR1 SNHLY, CDR2 FYNNEI. The ends lost 4 bases at V and 7 bases at J; junction bases unmatched: 4. CDR3 coding DNA: TGTGCCAGCAGTGGGGACAGTTGGAATGAGCAGTTCTTC. It specifies CASSGDSWNEQFF.